This T cell receptor beta chain originates from a study of T cells in Graves' hyperthyroidism and ophthalmopathy. The CDR3 regions of TCR beta were amplified from RNA transcripts. HTBI primers were employed in a first-round RT-PCR of the TCR CDR3. TCRdb re-analysed the multiplex PCR reads in MiXCR, keeping a single row per CDR3 protein. Found here are about 420,000 distinct CDR3 sequences, roughly an eighth of them singletons; the top ten hold more than 4.5%. CDR1 and CDR2 (germline): SNHLY, FYNNEI. CDR3 length: 17 amino acids. J gave up 0 bases and V 6 bases, and 7 bases lay outside the gene matches.

The rearrangement uses TRBV2 and TRBJ2-6; the match to TRBD1 covers 8 bases. The TCR sequence derives from a woman between 18 and 29 years old with Graves' hyperthyroidism. Sequenced sample: blood. The CDR3 DNA reads as TGTGCCAGCAGACGGGACAGGCAGTACTCTGGGGCCAACGTCCTGACTTTC. It yields the protein CASRRDRQYSGANVLTF.